This TCR beta chain stems from a study of radiotherapy plus CTLA-4 blockade in lung cancer. To note about this clone: Its specificity is not known.

Some clones are missing from TCRdb's copy, which holds only in-frame ones; the method was immunoSEQ multiplex PCR. The sample has about 120,000 clones, approximately 90% seen once. V lost 3 bases, J lost 4 bases, and 6 bases stayed unmatched. There are 15 residues in the CDR3. Per germline, CDR1 MGHRA and CDR2 YSYEKL. Study-wide results and caveats: Reported findings show early blood T cell clone dynamics, with interferon-beta, best predicted response.

This specimen consisted of peripheral blood, obtained from a patient treated with radiotherapy plus ipilimumab. This TCR derives from a human donor with non-small cell lung cancer that progressed on radiotherapy plus ipilimumab. The rearrangement links TRBV4-1 to TRBJ1-1; 9 bases fit TRBD1. The CDR3 loop is CASSQVQGAGTEAFF. The DNA of the CDR3 is TGCGCCAGCAGCCAGGTACAGGGGGCGGGCACTGAAGCTTTCTTT.